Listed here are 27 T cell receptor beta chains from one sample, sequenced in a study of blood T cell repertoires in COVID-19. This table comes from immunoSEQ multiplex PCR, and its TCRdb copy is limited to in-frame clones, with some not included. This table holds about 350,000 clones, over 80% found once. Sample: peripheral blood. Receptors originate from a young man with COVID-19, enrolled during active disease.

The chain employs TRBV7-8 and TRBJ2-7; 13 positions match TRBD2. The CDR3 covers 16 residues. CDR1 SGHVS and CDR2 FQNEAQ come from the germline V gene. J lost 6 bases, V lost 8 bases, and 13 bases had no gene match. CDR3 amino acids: CASGSVTGLAGIEQYF. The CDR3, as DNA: TGTGCCAGCGGTAGTGTTACGGGACTAGCGGGGATCGAGCAGTACTTC.

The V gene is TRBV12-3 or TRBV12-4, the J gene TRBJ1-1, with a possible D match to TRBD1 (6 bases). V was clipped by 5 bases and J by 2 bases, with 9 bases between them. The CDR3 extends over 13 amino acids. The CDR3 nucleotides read TGTGCCAGCAGTAGGACAGCCAACACTGAAGCTTTCTTT. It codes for CASSRTANTEAFF.

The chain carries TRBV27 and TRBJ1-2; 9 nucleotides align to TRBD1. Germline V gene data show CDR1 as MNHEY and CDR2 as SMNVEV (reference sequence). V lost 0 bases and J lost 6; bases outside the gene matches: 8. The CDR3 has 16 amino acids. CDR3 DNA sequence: TGTGCCAGCAGTTTATCCCATACAGGGGGCGGTAATGGCTACACCTTC. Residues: CASSLSHTGGGNGYTF.

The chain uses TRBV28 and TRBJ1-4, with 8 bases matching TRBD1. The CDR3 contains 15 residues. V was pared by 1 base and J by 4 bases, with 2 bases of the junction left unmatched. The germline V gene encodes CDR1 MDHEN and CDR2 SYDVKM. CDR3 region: CASSLSDRVNEKLFF. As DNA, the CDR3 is TGTGCCAGCAGTTTATCGGACAGGGTTAATGAAAAACTGTTTTTT.

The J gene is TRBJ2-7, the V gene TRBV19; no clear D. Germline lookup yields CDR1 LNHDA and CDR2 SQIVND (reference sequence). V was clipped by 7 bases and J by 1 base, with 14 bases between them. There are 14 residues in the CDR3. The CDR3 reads CASNREASSYEQYF. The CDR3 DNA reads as TGTGCCAGTAACCGAGAAGCTTCTTCCTACGAGCAGTACTTC.

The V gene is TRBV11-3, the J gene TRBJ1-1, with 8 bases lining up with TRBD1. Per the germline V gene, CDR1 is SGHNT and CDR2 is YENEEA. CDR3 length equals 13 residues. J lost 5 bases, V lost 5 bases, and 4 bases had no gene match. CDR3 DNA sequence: TGTGCCAGCAGCCGCAGACAGGGGACTGAAGCTTTCTTT. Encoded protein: CASSRRQGTEAFF.

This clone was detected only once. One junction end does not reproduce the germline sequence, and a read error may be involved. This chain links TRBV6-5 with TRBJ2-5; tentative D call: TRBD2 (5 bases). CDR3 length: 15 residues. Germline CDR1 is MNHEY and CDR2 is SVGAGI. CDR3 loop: CASSYSYEGGETQYF. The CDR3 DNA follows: TGTGCCAGCAGCTACTCATACGAGGGCGGAGAGACCCAGTACTTC.

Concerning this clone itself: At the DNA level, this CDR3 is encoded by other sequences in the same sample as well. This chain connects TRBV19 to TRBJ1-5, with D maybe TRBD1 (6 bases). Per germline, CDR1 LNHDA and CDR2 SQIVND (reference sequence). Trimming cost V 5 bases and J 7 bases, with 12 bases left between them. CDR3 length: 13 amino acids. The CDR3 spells CASSGTGLQPQHF. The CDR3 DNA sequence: TGTGCCAGTAGTGGAACAGGGTTGCAGCCCCAGCATTTT.

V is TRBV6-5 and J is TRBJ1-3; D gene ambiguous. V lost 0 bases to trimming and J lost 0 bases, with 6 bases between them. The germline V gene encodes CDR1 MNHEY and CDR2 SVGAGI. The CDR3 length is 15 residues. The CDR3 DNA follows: TGTGCCAGCAGTTACTCGGGCAGCTCTGGAAACACCATATATTTT. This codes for CASSYSGSSGNTIYF.

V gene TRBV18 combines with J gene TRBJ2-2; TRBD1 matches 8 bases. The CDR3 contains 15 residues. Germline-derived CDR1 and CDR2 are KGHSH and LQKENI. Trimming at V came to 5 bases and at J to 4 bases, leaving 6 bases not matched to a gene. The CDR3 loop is CASSTGQGGTGELFF. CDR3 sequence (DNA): TGTGCCAGCTCAACCGGACAGGGAGGCACCGGGGAGCTGTTTTTT.

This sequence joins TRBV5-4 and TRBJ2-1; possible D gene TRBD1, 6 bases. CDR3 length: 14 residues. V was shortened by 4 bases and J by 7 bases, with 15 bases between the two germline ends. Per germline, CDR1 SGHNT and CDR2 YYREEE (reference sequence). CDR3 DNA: TGTGCCAGCAGCATGGGACAATCGGGGAATGAGCAGTTCTTC. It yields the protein CASSMGQSGNEQFF.

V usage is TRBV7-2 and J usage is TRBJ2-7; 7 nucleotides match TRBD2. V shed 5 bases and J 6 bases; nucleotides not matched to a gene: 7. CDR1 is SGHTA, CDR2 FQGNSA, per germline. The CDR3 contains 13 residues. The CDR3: CASSPRASGEQYF. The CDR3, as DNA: TGTGCCAGCAGCCCGAGAGCTAGCGGCGAGCAGTACTTC.

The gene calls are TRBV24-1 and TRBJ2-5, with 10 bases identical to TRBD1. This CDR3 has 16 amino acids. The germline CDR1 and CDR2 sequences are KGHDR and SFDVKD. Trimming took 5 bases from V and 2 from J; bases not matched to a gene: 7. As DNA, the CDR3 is TGTGCCACCAGTGGGGGACAGGGGAGGCGGCAAGAGACCCAGTACTTC. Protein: CATSGGQGRRQETQYF.

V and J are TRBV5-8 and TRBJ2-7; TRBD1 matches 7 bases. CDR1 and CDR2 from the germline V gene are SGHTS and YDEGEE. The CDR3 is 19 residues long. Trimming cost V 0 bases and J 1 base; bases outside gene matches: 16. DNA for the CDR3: TGTGCCAGCAGCTTGGGGCGTTTTGGCCAGGGGGTGTTTTCCTACGAGCAGTACTTC. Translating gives CASSLGRFGQGVFSYEQYF.

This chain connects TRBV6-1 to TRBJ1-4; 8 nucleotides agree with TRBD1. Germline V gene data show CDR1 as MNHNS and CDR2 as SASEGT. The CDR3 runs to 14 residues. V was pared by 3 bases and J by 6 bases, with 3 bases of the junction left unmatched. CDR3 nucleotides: TGTGCCAGCAGTGATGGACAGGGAGATGAAAAACTGTTTTTT. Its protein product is CASSDGQGDEKLFF.

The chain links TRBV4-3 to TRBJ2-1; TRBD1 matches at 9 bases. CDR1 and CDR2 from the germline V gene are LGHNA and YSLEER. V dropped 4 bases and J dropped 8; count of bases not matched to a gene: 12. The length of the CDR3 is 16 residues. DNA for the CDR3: TGCGCCAGCAGCCGGACCGGGACAGGGCTTGGGGATGAGCAGTTCTTC. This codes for CASSRTGTGLGDEQFF.

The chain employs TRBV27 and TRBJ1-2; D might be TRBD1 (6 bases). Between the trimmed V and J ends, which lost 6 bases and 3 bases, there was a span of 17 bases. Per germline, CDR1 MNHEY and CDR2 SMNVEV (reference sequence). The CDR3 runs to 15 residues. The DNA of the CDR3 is TGTGCCAGCAGCCCTTCCCAAACAGGGCACTATGGCTACACCTTC. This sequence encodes CASSPSQTGHYGYTF.

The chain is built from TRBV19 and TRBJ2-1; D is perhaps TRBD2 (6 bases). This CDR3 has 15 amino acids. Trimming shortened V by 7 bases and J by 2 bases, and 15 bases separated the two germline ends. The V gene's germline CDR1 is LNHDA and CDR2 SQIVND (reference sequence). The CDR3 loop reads CASKVGGTAYNEQFF. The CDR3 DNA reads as TGTGCCAGTAAGGTCGGGGGAACGGCCTACAATGAGCAGTTCTTC.

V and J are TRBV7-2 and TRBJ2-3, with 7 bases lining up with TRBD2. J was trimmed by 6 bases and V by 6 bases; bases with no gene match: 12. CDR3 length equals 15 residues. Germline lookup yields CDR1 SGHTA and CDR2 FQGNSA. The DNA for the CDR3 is TGTGCCAGCAGACCTAGCGGTAGGGCACACGATACGCAGTATTTT. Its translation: CASRPSGRAHDTQYF.

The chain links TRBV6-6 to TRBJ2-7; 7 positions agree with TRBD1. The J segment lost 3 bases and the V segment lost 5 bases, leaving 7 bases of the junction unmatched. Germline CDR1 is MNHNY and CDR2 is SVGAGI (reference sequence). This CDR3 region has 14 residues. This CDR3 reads CASSRDSNVYEQYF. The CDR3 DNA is TGTGCCAGCAGTAGGGACAGTAACGTCTACGAGCAGTACTTC.

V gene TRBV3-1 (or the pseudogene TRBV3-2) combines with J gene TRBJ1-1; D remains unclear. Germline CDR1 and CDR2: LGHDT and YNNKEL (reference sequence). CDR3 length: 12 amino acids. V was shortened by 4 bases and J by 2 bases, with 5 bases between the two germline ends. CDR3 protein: CASSLSNTEAFF. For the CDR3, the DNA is TGTGCCAGCAGCCTTTCAAACACTGAAGCTTTCTTT.

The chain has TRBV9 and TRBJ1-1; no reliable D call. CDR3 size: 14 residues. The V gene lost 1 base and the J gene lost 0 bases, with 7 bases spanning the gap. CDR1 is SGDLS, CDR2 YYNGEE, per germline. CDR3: CASSVNYLNTEAFF. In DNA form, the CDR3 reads TGTGCCAGCAGCGTAAATTATCTGAACACTGAAGCTTTCTTT.

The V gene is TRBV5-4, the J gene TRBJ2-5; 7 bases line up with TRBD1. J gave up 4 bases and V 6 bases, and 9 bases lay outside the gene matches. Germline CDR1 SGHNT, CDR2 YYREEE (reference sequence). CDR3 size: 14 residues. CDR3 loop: CASTSGQDLETQYF. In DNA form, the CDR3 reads TGTGCCAGCACCAGCGGACAGGACTTAGAGACCCAGTACTTC.

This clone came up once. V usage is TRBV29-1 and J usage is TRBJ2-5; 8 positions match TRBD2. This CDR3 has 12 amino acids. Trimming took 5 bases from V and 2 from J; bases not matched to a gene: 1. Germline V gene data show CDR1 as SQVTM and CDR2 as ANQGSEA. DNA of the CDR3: TGCAGCGTTATAGCGGGACAAGAGACCCAGTACTTC. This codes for CSVIAGQETQYF.

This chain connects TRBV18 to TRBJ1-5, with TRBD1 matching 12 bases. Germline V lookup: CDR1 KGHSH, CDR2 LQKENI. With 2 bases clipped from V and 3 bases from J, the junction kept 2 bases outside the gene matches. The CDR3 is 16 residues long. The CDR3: CASSPTGQGANQPQHF. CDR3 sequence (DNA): TGTGCCAGCTCACCAACGGGACAGGGGGCCAATCAGCCCCAGCATTTT.

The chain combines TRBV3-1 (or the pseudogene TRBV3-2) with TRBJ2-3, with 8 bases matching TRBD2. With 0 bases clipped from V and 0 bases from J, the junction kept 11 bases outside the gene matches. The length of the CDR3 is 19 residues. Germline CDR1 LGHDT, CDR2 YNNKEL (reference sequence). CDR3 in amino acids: CASSQDAVAGSTSTDTQYF. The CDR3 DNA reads TGTGCCAGCAGCCAAGATGCGGTAGCGGGAAGTACTAGCACAGATACGCAGTATTTT.

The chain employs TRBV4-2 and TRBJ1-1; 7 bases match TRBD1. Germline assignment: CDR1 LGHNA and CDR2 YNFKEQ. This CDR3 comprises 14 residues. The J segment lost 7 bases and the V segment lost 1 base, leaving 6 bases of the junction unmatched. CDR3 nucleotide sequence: TGTGCCAGCAGCCAAGGAGTTACAGGGGATGAAGCTTTCTTT. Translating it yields CASSQGVTGDEAFF.